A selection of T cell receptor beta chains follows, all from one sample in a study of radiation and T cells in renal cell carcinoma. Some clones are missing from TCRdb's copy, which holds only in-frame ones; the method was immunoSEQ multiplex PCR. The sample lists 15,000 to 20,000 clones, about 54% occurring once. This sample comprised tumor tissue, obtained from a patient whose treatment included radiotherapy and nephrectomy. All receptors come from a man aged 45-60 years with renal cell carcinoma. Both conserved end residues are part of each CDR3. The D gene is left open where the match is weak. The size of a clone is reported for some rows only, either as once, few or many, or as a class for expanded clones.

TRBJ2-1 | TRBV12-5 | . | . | CASGPVSSYNEQFF | TGTGCTAGTGGCCCGGTGAGCTCCTACAATGAGCAGTTCTTC
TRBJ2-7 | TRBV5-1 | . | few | CASSTSGEQEQYF | TGCGCCAGCAGCACCTCAGGGGAACAGGAGCAGTACTTC
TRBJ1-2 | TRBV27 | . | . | CASSPKGTTPNYGYTF | TGTGCCAGCAGTCCAAAAGGGACAACCCCCAACTATGGCTACACCTTC
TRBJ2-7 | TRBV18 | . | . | CASSRADRAEQYF | TGTGCCAGCTCACGGGCAGACCGCGCCGAGCAGTACTTC
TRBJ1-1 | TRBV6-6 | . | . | CASTGLGDTEAFF | TGTGCCAGTACGGGGCTCGGGGACACTGAAGCTTTCTTT
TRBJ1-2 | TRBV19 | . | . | CASSQGILYGYTF | TGTGCCAGTAGTCAGGGTATACTCTATGGCTACACCTTC
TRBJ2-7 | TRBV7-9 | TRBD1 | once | CASSSSTGDHEQYF | TGTGCCAGCAGCTCCTCGACAGGGGACCACGAGCAGTACTTC
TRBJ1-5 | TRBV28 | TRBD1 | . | CASSSLGRQGGNQPQHF | TGTGCCAGCAGTTCCCTAGGGCGACAGGGTGGGAATCAGCCCCAGCATTTT
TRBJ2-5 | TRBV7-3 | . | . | CASSLNLGETQYF | TGTGCCAGCAGCTTAAACCTCGGGGAGACCCAGTACTTC
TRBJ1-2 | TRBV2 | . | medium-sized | CASSVTLGREGYTF | TGTGCCAGCAGTGTCACTTTGGGCAGGGAGGGCTACACCTTC
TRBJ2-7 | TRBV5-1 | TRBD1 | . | CASSQRTGGAYEQYF | TGCGCCAGCAGCCAAAGGACAGGGGGGGCCTACGAGCAGTACTTC
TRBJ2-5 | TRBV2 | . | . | CASNWDGAQETQYF | TGTGCCAGCAATTGGGACGGAGCTCAAGAGACCCAGTACTTC
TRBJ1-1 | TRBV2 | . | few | CVVSLGEAFF | TGTGTGGTCTCGTTAGGGGAAGCTTTCTTT
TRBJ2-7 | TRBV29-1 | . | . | CSVRLVVPGTEQYF | TGCAGCGTTCGTTTAGTGGTCCCAGGTACGGAGCAGTACTTC
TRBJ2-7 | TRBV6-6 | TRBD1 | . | CASSWTGEQYF | TGTGCCAGCAGTTGGACAGGCGAGCAGTACTTC
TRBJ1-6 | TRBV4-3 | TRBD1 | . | CASSQEVSQGLSYNSPLHF | TGCGCCAGCAGCCAAGAAGTGTCACAGGGGTTGTCCTATAATTCACCCCTCCACTTT
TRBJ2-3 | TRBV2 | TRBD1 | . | CASSDFQGAYFTDTQYF | TGTGCCAGCAGTGATTTTCAGGGGGCATATTTCACAGATACGCAGTATTTT
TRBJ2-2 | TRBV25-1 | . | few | CASSGTSAGELFF | TGTGCCAGCAGCGGAACAAGTGCCGGGGAGCTGTTTTTT
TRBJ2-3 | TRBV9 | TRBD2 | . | CASSVEWSGGIDTQYF | TGTGCCAGCAGCGTCGAATGGAGCGGGGGTATAGATACGCAGTATTTT